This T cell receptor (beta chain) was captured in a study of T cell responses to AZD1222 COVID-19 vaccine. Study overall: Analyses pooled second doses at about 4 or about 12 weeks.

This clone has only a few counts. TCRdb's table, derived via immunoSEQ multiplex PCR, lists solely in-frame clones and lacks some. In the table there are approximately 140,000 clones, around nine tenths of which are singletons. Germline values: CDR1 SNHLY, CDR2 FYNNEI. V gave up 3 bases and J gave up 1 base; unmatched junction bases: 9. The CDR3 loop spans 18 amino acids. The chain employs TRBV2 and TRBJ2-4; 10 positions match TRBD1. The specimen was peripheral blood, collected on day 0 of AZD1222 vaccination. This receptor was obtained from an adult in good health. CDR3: CASSDRDRGSWAKNIQYF. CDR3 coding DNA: TGTGCCAGCAGTGATAGGGACAGGGGTTCGTGGGCCAAAAACATTCAGTACTTC.